This entry features one T cell receptor beta chain sequence. The protocol was immunoSEQ multiplex PCR, while the TCRdb copy is restricted to in-frame clones and leaves out a portion. The sample lists tens of thousands of clones; 60% to 85% were seen once. This sample stems from a study of memory CD4+ T cells and cytomegalovirus serostatus. CDR1 is SGHRS, CDR2 YFSETQ, per germline. Losses at the gene ends were 0 bases for V and 0 bases for J; bases not matched to a gene: 10. The CDR3 length is 19 residues. The sort gate was single viable CD3+CD4+CD8-CD45RO+ cells for memory CD4+ T cells. The material sequenced was memory CD4+ T cells from blood. The sequence derives from an adult in good health and CMV-seronegative. The J gene is TRBJ2-1, the V gene TRBV5-1, with 9 bases lining up with TRBD2. The CDR3 protein is CASSLAKTSGGSSYNEQFF. CDR3 DNA sequence: TGCGCCAGCAGCTTGGCCAAGACTAGCGGAGGGAGCTCCTACAATGAGCAGTTCTTC. Looking up the rest from reference TRBV5-1 and TRBJ2-1 gives the full variable domain: KAGVTQTPRYLIKTRGQQVTLSCSPISGHRSVSWYQQTPGQGLQFLFEYFSETQRNKGNFPGRFSGRQFSNSRSEMNVSTLELGDSALYLCASSLAKTSGGSSYNEQFFGPGTRLTVL.